This T cell receptor beta chain was recorded in a study of T cell repertoires in aging, cancer and after chemotherapy. Amplification of TCR beta used genomic DNA extracted from peripheral blood. Germline V lookup: CDR1 DFQATT, CDR2 SNEGSKA (reference sequence). The CDR3 consists of 14 residues. V dropped 5 bases and J dropped 0; count of bases not matched to a gene: 3. TRB rearrangements spanning V, D and J were amplified using mixed TRB-A/B primers. One entry per CDR3 protein, called by TCRdb with MiXCR from the multiplex PCR reads. The sample consists of more than 9,500 distinct CDR3 sequences, roughly 31% of them appearing once.

The sequence was collected from a human donor in good health. The donor label of this sample is uncertain. Source material: blood. This chain connects TRBV20-1 to TRBJ2-3, with 9 bases identical to TRBD2. The CDR3 coding sequence is TGCAGTGCTCCCAGCGGGGGGAGCACAGATACGCAGTATTTT. This sequence encodes CSAPSGGSTDTQYF.